The present TCR beta chain was sequenced within a study of blood T cell repertoires in COVID-19. In the study overall: COVID-19 samples, acute and convalescent, were from the United States, Italy and Spain.

Profiling relied on immunoSEQ multiplex PCR, and the TCRdb table lists in-frame clones only, not all of them. The repertoire holds over 150,000 clones, with roughly 86% as singletons. Seattle patient enrollment occurred during active infection, with longitudinal follow-up thereafter. V lost 0 bases to trimming and J lost 4 bases, with 11 bases between them. Germline V gene sequence: CDR1 KGHDR, CDR2 SFDVKD. This CDR3 comprises 15 residues. This chain connects TRBV24-1 to TRBJ1-2; D is perhaps TRBD1 (6 bases). Sequencing input: peripheral blood. This TCR was sampled from a woman aged 80 or over with COVID-19, enrolled during active disease. Here the CDR3 reads CATSDLKQGTYGYTF. DNA of the CDR3: TGTGCCACCAGTGATTTGAAGCAGGGGACCTATGGCTACACCTTC.